The present T cell receptor beta chain was sequenced within a study of patients and donors after allogeneic stem cell transplantation. TCRdb ran MiXCR on the RT-PCR reads and lists one entry per CDR3 protein. Of fewer than 180,000 distinct CDR3 sequences detected, about a third appear once; the ten largest clones hold less than 60%. Germline CDR1 SQVTM, CDR2 ANQGSEA. This CDR3 contains 14 residues. The ends lost 4 bases at V and 5 bases at J; junction bases unmatched: 8. The rearrangement uses TRBV29-1 and TRBJ2-1; the match to TRBD2 covers 7 bases. Sequencing was performed on blood, either unsorted or a sorted T cell fraction (not recorded which). The TCR sequence derives from a human donor who was either an allogeneic HSCT recipient or a stem cell or donor lymphocyte infusion donor (not recorded which). It is not recorded whose cells these are; they may come from a transplant donor. The CDR3 region has the DNA TGCAGCGTTGGGACCGCGGGGGTCCACAATGAGCAGTTCTTC. Its translation is CSVGTAGVHNEQFF.